The source of this T cell receptor (beta chain) is a study of blood T cell repertoires in COVID-19. For the study at large: There were acute and convalescent COVID-19 samples, and they came from the United States, Italy and Spain.

Sequencing used immunoSEQ multiplex PCR; TCRdb keeps in-frame clones, though not all of them. The sample holds some 190,000 clones; about 75% are singletons and the top ten take roughly 8.7%. The germline gives CDR1 MRHNA, CDR2 SNTAGT. V was clipped by 5 bases and J by 0 bases, with 11 bases between them. The CDR3 totals 15 residues. Sequencing was performed on peripheral blood. The chain employs TRBV6-4 and TRBJ1-5; no clear D. This receptor was obtained from a woman between 45 and 60 years old with active or convalescent COVID-19. In nucleotides, the CDR3 is TGTGCCAGCAGTCTCAGGCCCTATAGCAATCAGCCCCAGCATTTT. It yields the protein CASSLRPYSNQPQHF.